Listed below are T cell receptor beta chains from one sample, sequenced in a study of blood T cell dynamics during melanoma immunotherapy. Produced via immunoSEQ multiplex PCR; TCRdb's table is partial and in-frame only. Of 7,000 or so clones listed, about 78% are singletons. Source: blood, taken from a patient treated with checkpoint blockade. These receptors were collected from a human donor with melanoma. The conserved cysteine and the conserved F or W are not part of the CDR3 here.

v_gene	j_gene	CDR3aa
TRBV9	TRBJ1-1	ASSVAAGWENTEAF
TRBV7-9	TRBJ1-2	ASSYRDGYGYT
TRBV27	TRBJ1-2	ASSPGDTNYGYT
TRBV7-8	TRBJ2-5	ASSRMLAGVGETQY
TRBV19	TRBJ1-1	ASTEGQWNTEAF
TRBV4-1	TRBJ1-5	ASSQPGHGNQPQH
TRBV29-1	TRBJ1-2	SVGSTGYGYT
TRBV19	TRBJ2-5	ASSYGGQVQETQY
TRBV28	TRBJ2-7	ASISSGGDKTYEQY
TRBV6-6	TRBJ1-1	ASGNQGPMNTEAF
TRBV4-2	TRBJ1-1	ASSQDFRGAEAF
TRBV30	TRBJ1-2	AWSPGTGNYYGYT
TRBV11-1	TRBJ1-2	ASSPDRAHYGYT
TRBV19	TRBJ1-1	ASSLQTGLGTEAF
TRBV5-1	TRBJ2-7	ASSLKSGQGISYEQY
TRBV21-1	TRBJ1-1	ASSKGGGGRDRGDETEAF
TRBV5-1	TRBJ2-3	ASSSLTSGGITDTQY
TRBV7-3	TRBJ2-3	ASSLTAASGRTDTQY
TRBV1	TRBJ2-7	TSSGSGYEQY
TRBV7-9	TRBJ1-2	ASSLDEGFNGYT
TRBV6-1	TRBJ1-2	ASEDRGRLGGYT
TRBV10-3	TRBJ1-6	AISEAQGAESPLH
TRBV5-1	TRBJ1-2	ASSSTDPNYGYT